These T cell receptor beta chains were read from a single sample in a study of Graves' ophthalmopathy and Graves' hyperthyroidism. MiXCR, applied by TCRdb to the multiplex PCR reads, yields one record per CDR3 protein. The data show a few hundred thousand distinct CDR3 sequences, with just under 40% seen just once and about 4.2% held by the top ten. Input material: peripheral blood or thyroid tissue (not recorded which). These receptors came from an adult man with Graves' hyperthyroidism. CDR3s include the opening cysteine and the closing phenylalanine or tryptophan. A D gene is named only where the DNA matches it firmly. Expanded clones are given a class, and other clones once, few, many or no size at all.

D gene,V gene,clone size,J gene,CDR3 length,CDR3 DNA,CDR3 protein
TRBD2,TRBV27,few,TRBJ2-2,18,TGTGCCAGCAGCCAGGATGGACTAGCGGCAACAAACACCGGGGAGCTGTTTTTT,CASSQDGLAATNTGELFF
TRBD1,TRBV7-9,NA,TRBJ1-2,16,TGTGCCAGCAGCTTCCAGACAGGGAGCACCGCTGCTGGCTACACCTTC,CASSFQTGSTAAGYTF
NA,TRBV29-1,NA,TRBJ2-7,10,TGCAGCCAAGACCGGTACGAGCAGTACTTC,CSQDRYEQYF
TRBD1,TRBV29-1,NA,TRBJ1-2,12,TGCAGCGCCCAGACAGGGAACTATGGCTACACCTTC,CSAQTGNYGYTF
NA,TRBV7-6,NA,TRBJ2-2,16,TGTGCTAGCAGCGTAGCGCAGACCGCCAGCACCGGGGAGCTGTTTTTT,CASSVAQTASTGELFF
TRBD1,TRBV6-1,many,TRBJ1-1,11,TGTGCCAGCAGTGAAACAGGGGCGGCTTTCTTT,CASSETGAAFF
TRBD2,TRBV5-1,NA,TRBJ2-7,15,TGTGCCAGCAGCGGAGGTAGCGGGGGCTCCTACGAGCAGTACTTC,CASSGGSGGSYEQYF
NA,TRBV20-1,many,TRBJ2-7,13,TGCAGTGCCCGGGGAGCCAGGACCTACGAGCAGTACTTC,CSARGARTYEQYF
TRBD1,TRBV7-3,NA,TRBJ2-1,16,TGTGCCAGCAGCTTAGGGGTGGGGACAGGTAACAATGAACAGTTCTTC,CASSLGVGTGNNEQFF
NA,TRBV7-9,few,TRBJ2-7,14,TGTGCCAGCAGCTCTTTTCGATCCTCCTACGAGCAGTACTTC,CASSSFRSSYEQYF
TRBD1,TRBV29-1,many,TRBJ1-2,15,TGCAGCGTCCACGTCTCGGGACAGACTAACTATGGCTACACCTTC,CSVHVSGQTNYGYTF
TRBD1,TRBV11-2,NA,TRBJ2-7,16,TGTGCCAGCAGCAAAGCCTCGGGACAGGGGGCTGGGGAGCAGTACTTC,CASSKASGQGAGEQYF
NA,TRBV7-9,NA,TRBJ2-2,15,TGTGCCAGCAGCTTAGAACCAGGATACACCGGGGAGCTGTTTTTT,CASSLEPGYTGELFF
TRBD1,TRBV20-1,many,TRBJ1-6,15,TGCAGTGCTAGCTCATCCACGGACAGGGGGCCACCCCTCCACTTT,CSASSSTDRGPPLHF
NA,TRBV14,few,TRBJ1-2,12,TGTGCCAGCAGCCAAGATTATCGTGGCTACACCTTC,CASSQDYRGYTF
TRBD2,TRBV7-2,NA,TRBJ2-3,14,TGTGCCAGCAGCTCCCCTGGACTAGCGGATACGCAGTATTTT,CASSSPGLADTQYF
NA,TRBV4-1,NA,TRBJ1-3,17,TGCGCCAGCAGCTCGTCGGACGGTGGAAAAGCGGGAAACACCATATATTTT,CASSSSDGGKAGNTIYF
NA,TRBV10-3,NA,TRBJ1-2,14,TGTGCCATCAGGACAACAGGGAAGGGTTATGGCTACACCTTC,CAIRTTGKGYGYTF
TRBD1,TRBV11-3,many,TRBJ2-5,15,TGTGCCAGCAGCTTAGAGGGGACAGCCGTAGAGACCCAGTACTTC,CASSLEGTAVETQYF
NA,TRBV5-1,few,TRBJ1-1,14,TGCGCCAGCAGCGTGACTCCTTTGAGCACTGAAGCTTTCTTT,CASSVTPLSTEAFF
NA,TRBV19,many,TRBJ2-7,13,TGTGCCAGTAGTATCCTTGGGGGCTACGAGCAGTACTTC,CASSILGGYEQYF
NA,TRBV7-3,NA,TRBJ1-1,15,TGTGCCAGCAGCCAACGGGGGCTTGGGAACACTGAAGCTTTCTTT,CASSQRGLGNTEAFF
TRBD2,TRBV27,NA,TRBJ2-5,19,TGTGCCAGCAGTCCCACCATGACTAGCGGGAGAGCGTCTAAAGAGACCCAGTACTTC,CASSPTMTSGRASKETQYF
TRBD1,TRBV19,NA,TRBJ1-5,16,TGTGCCAGTAGTCTTACAGGGGACAGGGCTAGTCAGCCCCAGCATTTT,CASSLTGDRASQPQHF
NA,TRBV7-3,many,TRBJ1-4,18,TGTGCCAGCAGCTTAGGACCGGGACACCACCATACGGATGAAAAACTGTTTTTT,CASSLGPGHHHTDEKLFF
NA,TRBV19,many,TRBJ2-7,13,TGTGCCAGTAGTCCGGACGGATGGGGGTGGCAGTACTTC,CASSPDGWGWQYF
NA,TRBV10-3,NA,TRBJ2-5,12,TGTGCCATCAGGGGGAATATGGGGACCCAGTACTTC,CAIRGNMGTQYF
TRBD2,TRBV19,many,TRBJ2-7,18,TGTGCCAGTAGTATTGGAGGACTAGCGGGGGCAAACTCCTACGAGCAGTACTTC,CASSIGGLAGANSYEQYF
NA,TRBV4-1,many,TRBJ1-2,15,TGCGCCAGCAGCCAAGTAGTGGTGGGAAACTATGGCTACACCTTC,CASSQVVVGNYGYTF
NA,TRBV30,NA,TRBJ1-4,13,TGTGCCTGGAGTGTTACAACTAATGAAGAACTGTTTTTT,CAWSVTTNEELFF
TRBD1,TRBV5-1,NA,TRBJ2-6,18,TGCGCCAGCAGCCCGGGACAGGGGGCTTACTCTGGGGCCAACGTCCTGACTTTC,CASSPGQGAYSGANVLTF
TRBD1,TRBV5-5,NA,TRBJ1-4,15,TGTGCCAGCAGCTTGCGGCCGGGACAGATTGAAAAACTGTTTTTT,CASSLRPGQIEKLFF
NA,TRBV29-1,NA,TRBJ1-2,15,TGCAGCGTTGGTTACCAGGGAGGGGTCTACTATGGCTACACCTTC,CSVGYQGGVYYGYTF
NA,TRBV7-8,many,TRBJ2-5,16,TGTGCCAGCAGGCGCGTGTGGGCACCAGCCGGAGAGACCCAGTACTTC,CASRRVWAPAGETQYF
NA,TRBV7-2,many,TRBJ1-1,13,TGTGCCAGCAGCTTACTATTAGGTACTGAAGCTTTCTTT,CASSLLLGTEAFF
TRBD2,TRBV6-6,many,TRBJ2-7,17,TGTGCCAGCAGCCACCCGACTAGCGGGGTGGGCTCCTACGAGCAGTACTTC,CASSHPTSGVGSYEQYF
NA,TRBV19,many,TRBJ1-6,13,TGTGCCAGTAGTATCGGTGGAAATTCACCCCTCCACTTT,CASSIGGNSPLHF